A selection of T cell receptor beta chains follows, all from one sample in a study of blood T cell repertoires in COVID-19. TCRdb's table, derived via immunoSEQ multiplex PCR, lists solely in-frame clones and lacks some. Of 95,000 to 150,000 clones in the sample, over 70% were seen once. The sequenced sample was peripheral blood. All receptors come from a woman aged 70-85 years with acute or convalescent COVID-19. The CDR3 runs from the conserved cysteine through the conserved F or W. D genes are given only for firm matches. Rows give clone size only sometimes, using once, few, many, or a class for an expanded clone.

clone size	V gene	D gene	J gene	CDR3 protein	CDR3 DNA
few	TRBV5-4	-	TRBJ2-3	CASSRGQNPDTQYF	TGTGCCAGCAGCCGCGGACAGAACCCAGATACGCAGTATTTT
-	TRBV28	-	TRBJ1-2	CASTLYSGVGYTF	TGTGCCAGCACCCTTTACTCAGGGGTTGGCTACACCTTC
-	TRBV7-8	-	TRBJ1-5	CASNKLGQSSQPQHF	TGTGCCAGCAACAAGCTAGGCCAGTCATCTCAGCCCCAGCATTTT
-	TRBV15	-	TRBJ2-1	CATSRDPSNEQFF	TGTGCCACCAGCAGAGATCCCAGCAATGAGCAGTTCTTC
-	TRBV11-2	-	TRBJ2-3	CASSTRPSVTDTQYF	TGTGCCAGCAGCACCCGCCCAAGCGTAACAGATACGCAGTATTTT
-	TRBV6-4	TRBD1	TRBJ2-7	CASTSGQETPLSSYEQYF	TGTGCCAGCACGAGCGGACAGGAAACTCCACTTAGCTCCTACGAGCAGTACTTC
-	TRBV11-1	TRBD1	TRBJ1-6	CASSLEQGVGSPLHF	TGTGCCAGCAGCTTAGAACAGGGGGTTGGTTCACCCCTCCACTTT
-	TRBV3-1/TRBV3-2	-	TRBJ2-7	CASSQDGTGIGEQYF	TGTGCCAGCAGCCAAGATGGAACAGGGATAGGTGAGCAGTACTTC
-	TRBV3-1/TRBV3-2	TRBD1	TRBJ1-1	CASSQLDRGRVTEAFF	TGTGCCAGCAGCCAATTGGACAGGGGGAGGGTCACTGAAGCTTTCTTT
-	TRBV7-2	-	TRBJ1-3	CASSLGPVGGANTIYF	TGTGCCAGCAGCTTGGGGCCTGTAGGTGGTGCAAACACCATATATTTT
-	TRBV12-3/TRBV12-4	-	TRBJ2-7	CASGAAYEQYF	TGTGCCAGCGGTGCAGCCTACGAGCAGTACTTC
-	TRBV5-1	-	TRBJ2-1	CASSSSRNEQFF	TGCGCCAGCAGCTCGAGTCGTAATGAGCAGTTCTTC
-	TRBV11-3	-	TRBJ2-1	CASSLSGDSYNEQFF	TGTGCCAGCAGCTTATCAGGCGACTCCTACAATGAGCAGTTCTTC
-	TRBV12-3/TRBV12-4	-	TRBJ1-1	CASSLNGYTEAFF	TGTGCCAGCAGTTTAAACGGGTACACTGAAGCTTTCTTT
-	TRBV6-6	TRBD2	TRBJ2-2	CASRGDYPNTGELFF	TGTGCCAGCAGGGGGGACTATCCGAACACCGGGGAGCTGTTTTTT
-	TRBV7-6	-	TRBJ2-7	CASNLGGEQYF	TGTGCCAGCAACCTAGGGGGCGAGCAGTACTTC
few	TRBV28	-	TRBJ1-2	CASSLGGRVYGYTF	TGTGCCAGCAGTTTAGGGGGCAGGGTTTATGGCTACACCTTC
once	TRBV29-1	-	TRBJ1-1	CSVEGGASYTEAFF	TGCAGCGTTGAAGGGGGCGCGAGTTACACTGAAGCTTTCTTT
-	TRBV7-3	-	TRBJ2-5	CASSTPGQGLGPETQYF	TGTGCCAGCAGCACCCCCGGCCAGGGTTTAGGGCCAGAGACCCAGTACTTC
-	TRBV13	-	TRBJ2-5	CASSLDRQETQYF	TGTGCCAGCAGCTTAGACAGACAAGAGACCCAGTACTTC
-	TRBV5-1	TRBD1	TRBJ1-2	CASSLGTGSLYGYTF	TGCGCCAGCAGCCTCGGGACAGGGAGCCTATATGGCTACACCTTC
-	TRBV7-9	TRBD1	TRBJ1-4	CASSFRTGGVEKLFF	TGTGCCAGCAGCTTTAGGACAGGGGGTGTAGAAAAACTGTTTTTT
-	TRBV6-1	-	TRBJ1-2	CASSEVGQEGGGYTF	TGTGCCAGCAGTGAGGTAGGACAAGAGGGAGGTGGCTACACCTTC
-	TRBV3-1/TRBV3-2	-	TRBJ1-4	CASSQDQQLSEKLFF	TGTGCCAGCAGCCAAGATCAACAGCTTTCTGAAAAACTGTTTTTT
-	TRBV3-1/TRBV3-2	-	TRBJ1-5	CASSPSGYYNQPQHF	TGTGCCAGCAGCCCCTCGGGGTATTACAATCAGCCCCAGCATTTT
-	TRBV19	TRBD1	TRBJ1-5	CASNRGRNQPQHF	TGTGCCAGTAACAGGGGTCGCAATCAGCCCCAGCATTTT
-	TRBV4-1	TRBD1	TRBJ1-2	CASSQEGGTGFYDYTF	TGCGCCAGCAGCCAAGAAGGCGGGACAGGGTTTTATGACTACACCTTC
-	TRBV2	TRBD1	TRBJ1-1	CASSEANFGRGRVLAFF	TGTGCCAGCAGTGAAGCGAACTTCGGCAGGGGGCGAGTATTAGCTTTCTTT
-	TRBV5-6	-	TRBJ1-6	CASSLDRGWNSPLHF	TGTGCCAGCAGCCTCGATCGGGGTTGGAATTCACCCCTCCACTTT
-	TRBV5-6	TRBD1	TRBJ1-1	CASSLTGANTEAFF	TGTGCCAGCAGCTTGACAGGGGCGAACACTGAAGCTTTCTTT
-	TRBV20-1	TRBD2	TRBJ2-1	CSASPGGGNEQFF	TGCAGTGCTAGTCCCGGGGGGGGCAATGAGCAGTTCTTC
-	TRBV7-9	-	TRBJ1-1	CASSLAGYPAEAFF	TGTGCCAGCAGCTTAGCTGGTTACCCAGCTGAAGCTTTCTTT
-	TRBV3-1/TRBV3-2	-	TRBJ1-1	CASSSTGGQAFF	TGTGCCAGCAGCAGTACAGGAGGGCAAGCTTTCTTT
-	TRBV12-3/TRBV12-4	-	TRBJ1-1	CASRSGVNTEAFF	TGTGCCAGCAGGTCAGGGGTGAACACTGAAGCTTTCTTT
-	TRBV30	TRBD2	TRBJ2-5	CAWSGGGLAGARHF	TGTGCCTGGAGTGGTGGTGGACTAGCGGGGGCGAGGCACTTC
-	TRBV29-1	-	TRBJ1-1	CSAEGGQDTEAFF	TGCAGCGCCGAGGGGGGGCAGGACACTGAAGCTTTCTTT
-	TRBV4-1	TRBD1	TRBJ2-7	CASSPRTGKDEQYF	TGCGCCAGCAGCCCTCGGACAGGGAAGGACGAGCAGTACTTC
-	TRBV5-1	TRBD1	TRBJ1-4	CASSLGGDRVEKLFF	TGCGCCAGCAGCTTGGGAGGGGACAGGGTTGAAAAACTGTTTTTT
-	TRBV28	TRBD1	TRBJ1-2	CASSQPDRNGYTF	TGTGCCAGCAGTCAACCGGACAGGAATGGCTACACCTTC
once	TRBV2	TRBD1	TRBJ1-5	CASSRTGPSNQPQHF	TGTGCCAGCAGTCGGACAGGGCCAAGCAATCAGCCCCAGCATTTT
-	TRBV19	-	TRBJ1-5	CASSLRWRGQPQHF	TGTGCCAGTAGTCTCCGGTGGCGCGGGCAGCCCCAGCATTTT
few	TRBV5-1	-	TRBJ2-2	CASSLAPDRSTGELFF	TGCGCCAGCAGCTTGGCCCCGGACAGATCAACCGGGGAGCTGTTTTTT
once	TRBV27	TRBD1	TRBJ2-5	CASSSSSTGASYETQYF	TGTGCCAGCAGTTCGTCCTCAACAGGGGCCTCTTATGAGACCCAGTACTTC
-	TRBV2	TRBD2	TRBJ2-3	CATTRSGGAEADTQYF	TGTGCCACTACACGATCCGGGGGGGCCGAGGCAGATACGCAGTATTTT
-	TRBV5-4	TRBD2	TRBJ2-5	CASSSTSSETQYF	TGTGCCAGCAGCTCGACTAGCTCTGAGACCCAGTACTTC
-	TRBV7-9	TRBD2	TRBJ2-7	CASSLGGGEYF	TGTGCCAGCAGCTTAGGCGGGGGGGAGTACTTC
-	TRBV27	-	TRBJ1-1	CASSFGSQLGTEAFF	TGTGCCAGCAGTTTCGGGTCCCAACTTGGGACTGAAGCTTTCTTT
-	TRBV6-5	TRBD1	TRBJ1-5	CASRTGAQPQHF	TGTGCCAGCAGGACAGGGGCTCAGCCCCAGCATTTT
-	TRBV4-2	-	TRBJ1-5	CASSQDYQDHSNQPQHF	TGTGCCAGCAGCCAAGATTATCAGGATCATAGCAATCAGCCCCAGCATTTT
-	TRBV3-1/TRBV3-2	TRBD1	TRBJ2-7	CASEGASYEQYF	TGTGCCAGCGAGGGGGCATCATACGAGCAGTACTTC
-	TRBV5-1	TRBD1	TRBJ2-4	CASSTGQGGRGLAKNIQYF	TGCGCCAGCAGCACCGGACAGGGCGGCCGGGGTTTAGCCAAAAACATTCAGTACTTC
few	TRBV5-1	TRBD1	TRBJ2-7	CASSLGQGIHEQYF	TGCGCCAGCAGCCTGGGACAGGGGATACACGAGCAGTACTTC
once	TRBV11-2	-	TRBJ1-3	CASSLGLSSGNTIYF	TGTGCCAGCAGCTTAGGACTCAGCTCTGGAAACACCATATATTTT
-	TRBV4-1	TRBD2	TRBJ2-1	CASSHPSSGGANEQFF	TGCGCCAGCAGCCACCCAAGTAGCGGGGGGGCCAATGAGCAGTTCTTC
-	TRBV28	TRBD1	TRBJ1-2	CASSPQGVYGYTF	TGTGCCAGCAGTCCTCAGGGGGTCTATGGCTACACCTTC
-	TRBV2	-	TRBJ1-6	CASSPDNSPLHF	TGTGCCAGCAGCCCCGATAATTCACCCCTCCACTTT
-	TRBV7-9	-	TRBJ1-5	CASSTPGTEPPQHF	TGTGCCAGCAGCACCCCAGGAACAGAACCGCCCCAGCATTTT
-	TRBV4-1	-	TRBJ2-1	CASSQVSYTSYNEQFF	TGCGCCAGCAGCCAGGTTAGCTATACCTCCTACAATGAGCAGTTCTTC
once	TRBV28	TRBD1	TRBJ2-3	CASTLPGQGAGEYF	TGTGCCAGCACACTTCCGGGACAGGGAGCCGGGGAGTATTTT